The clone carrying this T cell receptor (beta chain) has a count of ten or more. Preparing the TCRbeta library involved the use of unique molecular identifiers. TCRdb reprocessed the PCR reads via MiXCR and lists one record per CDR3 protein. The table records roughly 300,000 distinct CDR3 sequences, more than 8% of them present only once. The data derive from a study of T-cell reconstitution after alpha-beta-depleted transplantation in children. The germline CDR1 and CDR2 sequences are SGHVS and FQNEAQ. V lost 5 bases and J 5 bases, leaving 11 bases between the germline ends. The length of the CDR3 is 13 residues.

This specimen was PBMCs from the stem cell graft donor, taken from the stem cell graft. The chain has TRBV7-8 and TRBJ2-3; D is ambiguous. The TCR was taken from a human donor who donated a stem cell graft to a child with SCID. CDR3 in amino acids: CASSPPAQDTQYF. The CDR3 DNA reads TGTGCCAGCAGCCCCCCTGCACAAGATACGCAGTATTTT.